This T cell receptor beta chain is from a study of T cell responses to AZD1222 COVID-19 vaccine (dated by TCRdb to the early 2020s). Study-level background: Because spike-specific TCR depth and breadth did not differ between the two schedules, AZD1222 recipients who got a second dose at roughly 4 weeks were pooled with those who got a second dose at roughly 12 weeks. TCR sequencing was performed for more than 230 trial participants, of whom around 210 were given two doses of AZD1222 and around 25 were given two doses of MenACWY control vaccine. Enrollment into the trials was organized by age into subgroups of 18-55, 56-69 and 70-plus years, and those subgroups contained approximately 160, 26 and 62 TCR-sequenced participants, respectively. What the work shows at the level of the full study, not this receptor alone: Vaccine-associated CD4 TCRs spanned the whole spike protein, with dominant responses in regions 160-218 and 743-854. Most participants were white British and females outnumbered males, and the authors suggested that clonal diversity may have been underestimated. Only five to seven AZD1222 recipients were SARS-CoV-2 seropositive at baseline, limiting conclusions about previously exposed vaccinees. The 56-69-year group was small, and its depth increase did not reach significance, likely because of low power. A significant rise in spike-specific TCR breadth and depth was observed after two AZD1222 doses relative to day 0 and relative to MenACWY recipients. Reportedly, close to half of the unique spike-specific TCRs recognized epitopes lying outside the regions that are mutated in the B.1.351 and B.1.1.7 variants. No day 14 peak-response samples were available, so repertoires were characterized only after the peak T cell response.

The germline V gene (reference sequence) provides CDR1 MNHEY and CDR2 SMNVEV. The CDR3, from cysteine to phenylalanine, totals 16 residues. Only the CDR3 DNA stays, 48 bases, in frame from base 1. Trimming removed 5 bases from V and 5 bases from J; the gene matches leave 13 bases unexplained. Reading the label with the study, this specimen's time point is: baseline before first vaccination. Samples from vaccinated people were obtained from the UK trials COV001 and COV002, which included a single-blind randomized controlled phase 2/3 trial of AZD1222 (ChAdOx1 nCoV-19) in healthy adults. Trial participant PBMC samples were collected at day 0 and day 28 after the second dose for TCRbeta chain sequencing. The CDR3 regions of human TCRbeta chains were analyzed by immunosequencing. The paper's data handling went like this. TCRs in the repertoires were compared against a reference library of SARS-CoV-2-specific TCRs that had been generated with the MIRA antigen-specificity platform. Breadth meant the fraction of unique TCRs that were SARS-CoV-2-associated, whereas depth meant the fraction of total T cells that were SARS-CoV-2-associated. Using the MIRA data, every spike-specific TCR was mapped to the spike region that the TCR reacted to and assigned to either a CD4 or a CD8 class. Log10-transformed breadth and depth values were compared by one-way ANOVA with Sidak's multiple comparisons tests. TCRdb stores this immuneACCESS table with in-frame sequences only. Part of the clones is absent; in the studies checked, under half of the shortfall reflects unresolved V genes, and no reason is known for the rest. For V, J and clone size, that table is used; D and trimming come from the DNA. A total of about 97,000 clones appear in this sample, about 88% of them only once. The top ten clones comprise 2.8% of the sample.

This clone was counted a single time. What this receptor recognizes is not known. No base quality information exists; no much larger clone differs at one position. This receptor chain uses TRBV27 and TRBJ2-5; TRBD1 lines up with 8 middle nucleotides. The starting material was peripheral blood, obtained on day 0 of AZD1222 vaccination. The sequence was collected from an adult in good health. CDR3 reads: CASSPQTGVHPETQYF. The sequenced DNA is TGTGCCAGCAGTCCCCAGACAGGGGTCCACCCTGAGACCCAGTACTTC.